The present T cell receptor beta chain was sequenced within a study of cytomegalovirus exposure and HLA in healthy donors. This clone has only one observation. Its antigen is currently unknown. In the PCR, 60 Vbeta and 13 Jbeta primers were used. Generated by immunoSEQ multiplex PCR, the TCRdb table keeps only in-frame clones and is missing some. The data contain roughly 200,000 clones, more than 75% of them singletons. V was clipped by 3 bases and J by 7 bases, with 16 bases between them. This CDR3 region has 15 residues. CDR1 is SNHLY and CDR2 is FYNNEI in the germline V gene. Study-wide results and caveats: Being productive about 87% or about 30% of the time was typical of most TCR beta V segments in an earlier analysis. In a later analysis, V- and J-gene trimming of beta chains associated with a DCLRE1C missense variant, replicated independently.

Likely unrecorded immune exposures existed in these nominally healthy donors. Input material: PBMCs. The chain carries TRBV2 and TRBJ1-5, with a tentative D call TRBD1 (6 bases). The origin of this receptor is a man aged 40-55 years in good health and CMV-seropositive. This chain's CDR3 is CASSDSSRGAQPQHF. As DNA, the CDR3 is TGTGCCAGCAGTGACTCCTCTCGGGGGGCCCAGCCCCAGCATTTT.